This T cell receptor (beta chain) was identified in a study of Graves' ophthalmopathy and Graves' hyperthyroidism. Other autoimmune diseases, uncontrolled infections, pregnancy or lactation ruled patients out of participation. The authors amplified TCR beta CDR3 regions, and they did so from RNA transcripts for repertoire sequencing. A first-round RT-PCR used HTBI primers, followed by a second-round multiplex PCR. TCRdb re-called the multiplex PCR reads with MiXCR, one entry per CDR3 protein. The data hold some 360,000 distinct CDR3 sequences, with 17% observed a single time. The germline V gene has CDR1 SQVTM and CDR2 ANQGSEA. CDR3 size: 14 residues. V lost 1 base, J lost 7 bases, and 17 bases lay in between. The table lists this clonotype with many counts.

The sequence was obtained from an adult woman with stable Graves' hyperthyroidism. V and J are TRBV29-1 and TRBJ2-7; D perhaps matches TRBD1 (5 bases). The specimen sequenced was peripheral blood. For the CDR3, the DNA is TGCAGCGTTGAAGGTGGAACCTCAGGGCGGGAGCAGTACTTC. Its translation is CSVEGGTSGREQYF.